This passage covers 8 T cell receptor beta chains from one sample sequenced in a study of identical twins. TCRdb redid the calling of the 5' RACE reads with MiXCR, one entry per CDR3 protein. This table holds some 1,700,000 distinct CDR3 sequences, about 32% found once. The material sequenced was cord blood. Source of these receptors: a newborn girl in good health.

Ten or more counts support this clonotype. The gene calls are TRBV5-1 and TRBJ2-1; D is possibly TRBD2 (7 bases). Between the trimmed V and J ends, which lost 0 bases and 4 bases, there was a span of 14 bases. Germline CDR1 reads SGHRS; CDR2 reads YFSETQ. This CDR3 has 16 amino acids. CDR3 sequence reads: CASSLAEGGRYNEQFF. The CDR3 nucleotides are TGCGCCAGCAGCTTGGCCGAGGGGGGGCGATACAATGAGCAGTTCTTC.

The chain joins TRBV7-8 to TRBJ2-7; maybe TRBD1 (5 bases). Trimming cost V 5 bases and J 5 bases, with 16 bases left between them. The germline V gene encodes CDR1 SGHVS and CDR2 FQNEAQ. CDR3 size: 14 residues. CDR3 bases: TGTGCCAGCAGCAACTTTTGGGGCTTCCACGAGCAGTACTTC. It is translated as CASSNFWGFHEQYF.

In this sample, this clonotype turned up a few times. The chain links TRBV13 to TRBJ2-7, with 8 nucleotides matching TRBD1. The CDR3 contains 14 residues. The V segment lost 5 bases and the J segment 7 bases; nucleotides outside the gene matches: 10. Germline V gene data show CDR1 as PRHDT and CDR2 as FYEKMQ (reference sequence). CDR3 DNA: TGTGCCAGCAGCCCTGGGACAGGTCTCCTTGAGCAGTACTTC. The encoded protein is CASSPGTGLLEQYF.

This clonotype was seen more than once but under ten times. The gene calls are TRBV7-6 and TRBJ2-1, with unresolved D. This CDR3 is 15 amino acids long. Germline V gene sequence: CDR1 SGHVS, CDR2 FNYEAQ. V lost 5 bases to trimming and J lost 0 bases, with 11 bases between them. The CDR3, as DNA: TGTGCCAGCAGCGAGACACCCTACTCCTACAATGAGCAGTTCTTC. It codes for CASSETPYSYNEQFF. Using reference TRBV7-6 and TRBJ2-1 for the parts outside the CDR3, the full variable domain is GAGVSQSPRYKVTKRGQDVALRCDPISGHVSLYWYRQALGQGPEFLTYFNYEAQQDKSGLPNDRFSAERPEGSISTLTIQRTEQRDSAMYRCASSETPYSYNEQFFGPGTRLTVL.

The gene calls are TRBV7-2 and TRBJ2-4; TRBD1 agrees at 8 bases. V dropped 5 bases and J dropped 2; count of bases not matched to a gene: 8. CDR1 and CDR2 (germline): SGHTA, FQGNSA. The CDR3 sequence is 16 residues long. CDR3 bases: TGTGCCAGCAGCCCCCGGACAGGGCTCACCAAAAACATTCAGTACTTC. Translation: CASSPRTGLTKNIQYF. Drawing the rest from reference TRBV7-2 and TRBJ2-4, the complete variable domain is GAGVSQSPSNKVTEKGKDVELRCDPISGHTALYWYRQSLGQGLEFLIYFQGNSAPDKSGLPSDRFSAERTGGSVSTLTIQRTQQEDSAVYLCASSPRTGLTKNIQYFGAGTRLSVL.

In its sample, this clonotype was seen many times. The rearrangement links TRBV7-9 to TRBJ2-7; 10 nucleotides match TRBD1. Germline CDR1 is SEHNR and CDR2 is FQNEAQ (reference sequence). J gave up 5 bases and V 1 base, and 2 bases lay outside the gene matches. The CDR3 extends over 14 amino acids. CDR3 residues: CASSLVGTGDEQYF. In nucleotides, the CDR3 is TGTGCCAGCAGCTTAGTTGGGACAGGGGACGAGCAGTACTTC.

The gene calls are TRBV21-1 and TRBJ2-5; the table names TRBD2, a call not compared with the DNA. TRBV21-1 is labeled a pseudogene. The CDR3 consists of 17 residues. Here the CDR3 DNA reads TGTGCCAGCAGCAAAGTACTCGCGGAGGAGGGCCAAGAGACCCAGTACTTC. Translation: CASSKVLAEEGQETQYF.

In this sample, this clonotype turned up a few times. The chain recombines TRBV6-1 with TRBJ2-1; 8 bases map to TRBD2. CDR1 and CDR2 from the germline V gene are MNHNS and SASEGT. With V trimmed by 6 bases and J by 7 bases, 11 bases remained unmatched. The CDR3 extends over 15 amino acids. In DNA, the CDR3 is TGTGCCAGCAGCCTGGGGACTAGGACACAGAATGAGCAGTTCTTC. It specifies CASSLGTRTQNEQFF.